The T cell receptor beta chain described here comes from a study of cytomegalovirus exposure and HLA in healthy donors. Study context: T cells numbering around 170 million yielded more than 100 million unique TCR beta sequences in an earlier analysis. Samples from HLA-typed donors yielded about 86 million unique TCRs in an early data release. Broader study findings: Roughly uniform sequencing depth across donors was assumed, possibly incorrectly.

The PCR contained 60 Vbeta and 13 Jbeta primers. This table comes from immunoSEQ multiplex PCR, and its TCRdb copy is limited to in-frame clones, with some not included. The table for this sample gives about 120,000 clones. The CDR3 totals 14 residues. With 4 bases clipped from V and 2 bases from J, the junction kept 5 bases outside the gene matches. Germline CDR1 reads SGHNT; CDR2 reads YYREEE (reference sequence). At collection, donors were nominally healthy, but unrecorded immune exposures were probable. About this clone: Antigen unknown.

The sequenced material came from PBMCs. The receptor was derived from a middle-aged woman in good health and CMV-seropositive. The rearrangement links TRBV5-4 to TRBJ2-7; TRBD1 agrees at 8 bases. The chain's CDR3 is CASSPRDRPYEQYF. The CDR3 nucleotides are TGTGCCAGCAGCCCCCGGGACAGGCCCTACGAGCAGTACTTC.